Sequencing of this T cell receptor (beta chain) was carried out in a study of CD8+CD57+ T cells in acquired aplastic anemia. At the level of the study: 3.2 ug was the average amount of DNA from sorted CD4+ and CD8+ cells. Study-level findings and limits: Around 30 sequences, all CD8+ CDR3, were shared between patients and controls. Simpson's diversity of CD8+ cells was not significantly different in patients compared with controls.

Before being chosen for sequencing, patients had shown CD8+CD57+ cell expansion by flow cytometry. Every patient had severe acquired aplastic anemia. TCR beta VDJ combinations and CDR3 sequences were profiled from genomic DNA. From the reads, TCRdb called clonotypes with MiXCR, one entry per CDR3 protein. This table has fewer than 300,000 distinct CDR3 sequences, 70% to 85% appearing once. V was pared by 0 bases and J by 0 bases, with 7 bases between. Germline CDR1 SGDLS, CDR2 YYNGEE. The CDR3 totals 15 residues. On this clonotype itself: Its antigen is not known.

This clonotype was obtained from a human donor with aplastic anemia. Sequencing was performed on sorted CD4+, CD8+, or CD8+CD57+ T cells (not recorded which) from PBMCs. This sequence joins TRBV9 and TRBJ1-5; possibly TRBD1 for D (5 bases). The CDR3: CASSVGGDSNQPQHF. CDR3 nucleotide sequence: TGTGCCAGCAGCGTAGGGGGGGATAGCAATCAGCCCCAGCATTTT.